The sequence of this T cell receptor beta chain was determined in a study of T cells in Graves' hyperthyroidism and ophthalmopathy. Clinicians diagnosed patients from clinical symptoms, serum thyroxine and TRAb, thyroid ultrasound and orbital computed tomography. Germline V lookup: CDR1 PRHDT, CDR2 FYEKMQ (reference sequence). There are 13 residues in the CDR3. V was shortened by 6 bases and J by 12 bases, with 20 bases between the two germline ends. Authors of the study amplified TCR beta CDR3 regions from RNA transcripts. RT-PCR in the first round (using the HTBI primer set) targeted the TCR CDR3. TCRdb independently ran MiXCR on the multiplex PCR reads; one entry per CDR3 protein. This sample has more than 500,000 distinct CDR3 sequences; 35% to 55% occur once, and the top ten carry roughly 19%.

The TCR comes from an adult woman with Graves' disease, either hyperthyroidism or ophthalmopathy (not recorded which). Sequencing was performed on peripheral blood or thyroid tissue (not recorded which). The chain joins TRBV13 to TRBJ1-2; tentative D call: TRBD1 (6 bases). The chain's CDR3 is CASSTTPGTPHTF. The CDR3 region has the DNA TGTGCCAGCAGTACTACGCCGGGGACACCCCACACCTTC.